Below, one T cell receptor (beta chain) is given with its context. No cognate antigen has been identified for it. No base quality information exists; no much larger clone differs at one position. The cohort was made up of several hundred healthy bone marrow donors. Cohort members were all nominally healthy when sampled, although unrecorded immune exposures were likely present. The donor was CMV seropositive and was included in the group of 300 or so seropositive cohort members. Every donor gave a peripheral blood sample, and the peripheral blood mononuclear cells from that sample were used for TCR beta sequencing. The Qiagen DNeasy Blood Extraction Kit was used to extract genomic DNA from the blood cell samples. Counted from cysteine to phenylalanine, this CDR3 has 13 amino acids. The kept DNA is CDR3 alone, 39 bases in frame from the first base. In the germline V gene, CDR1 corresponds to MGHRA and CDR2 to YSYEKL. Germline trimming: 5 bases from V, 9 bases from J; junction bases outside gene matches: 4.

The data originate from a study of cytomegalovirus exposure and HLA in healthy donors (dated by TCRdb to about 2017). For context, the study as a whole: An earlier analysis of some 620 of the donors reported 250 to 300 Gb of sequence data and 117 million unique TCR beta sequences obtained from about 170 million T cells. The later analysis used no new phenotypic data to find candidate immune exposures, relying instead on TCR beta sequences and their occurrence across donors. All discovery cohort repertoires had been generated on a single sequencing platform. The T cell repertoires of around 670 subjects were profiled by immunosequencing and related to cytomegalovirus serostatus. Of the 300 to 500 genotyped donors, approximately 80% were placed in the genetic ancestry cluster associated with self-reported Caucasian donors. A few DR-DQ haplotypes were treated as single units for association and clustering because of strong linkage in the cohort. Typing coverage varied by locus: roughly 620-640 donors for A, B, C, DRB1 and DQB1; 522 for DQA1; about 590 for DPA1; fewer than 480 for DPB1. Alongside the repertoire data, information on donor age, sex, ethnicity and CMV serostatus was compiled. A later analysis re-analyzed previously published TCR beta repertoires from approximately 670 donors and added high-resolution HLA genotyping to study TCR occurrence patterns. A later genetic analysis took genome-wide SNP genotypes for 398 of the 666 donors and used that subset as a discovery cohort. The study aimed to test whether cataloging public T cell receptors could reveal signatures of past pathogen exposure. In an earlier analysis of roughly 580 of the donors, high-throughput TCR beta sequencing was used to judge whether each TCR beta V gene segment behaved as functional or pseudogenic. The study combined high-throughput TCR immunosequencing, statistical association of individual TCRs with disease status, and machine learning to predict cytomegalovirus infection status. Among some 410 genotyped donors of the cohort, an average of about 220,000 unique TCR beta nucleotide sequences was sequenced per donor, of which approximately 18% were non-productive. An early release that covered fewer than 750 HLA-typed donors contained about 300 gigabases of sequencing data and 75 million to 100 million unique TCR sequences. Besides the first cohort of 666 subjects, a separate validation cohort made up of 95 to 150 different subjects was used. HLA typing included class I and class II loci at four-digit resolution. Paper-wide results and their limitations: When HLA alleles, especially DR and DQ, strongly co-occurred, TCR associations were difficult to assign to individual alleles. According to a later analysis, TCR association rates differed among HLA loci, with DRB1 alleles showing the most associated TCRs and HLA-C alleles showing the fewest. In a later genetic analysis, a missense DCLRE1C variant was associated with V-gene and J-gene trimming of TCR beta chains, and the association was replicated in an independent cohort. Compared with the roughly 720-donor mean, donors in an Asian-associated ancestry cluster had fewer N-insertions in productive TCRs, according to a later genetic analysis. CMV serostatus was the only immune exposure information available for the cohort. The 87-base-pair reads could not distinguish some IMGT-functional V segments, including TRBV6-2 and TRBV6-3, so those segments were excluded. A few of the identified cytomegalovirus-associated TCR beta chains were confirmed in vitro to be specific for cytomegalovirus antigens. Because some donors lacked HLA typing at each locus, the association tests relied only on the typed subset. In a later analysis, several top co-occurrence clusters were reported to appear linked to parvovirus B19, influenza, CMV and Epstein-Barr virus. A later analysis found that most CMV-associated TCR beta chains appeared HLA-restricted, with HLA associations seemingly driven largely by CMV exposure. It was suggested by the authors that the approach could potentially be generalized to other disease states and immunological phenotypes. In an earlier analysis of more than 450 of the donors, most TCR beta V segments were observed in productive rearrangements about 90% or about 30% of the time, broadly matching IMGT annotations. A further reported finding was that TCR beta sequences accurately predicted the HLA-A and HLA-B alleles for most subjects in the first cohort. While some public TCRs were present in many individuals, most TCR sequences turned up only very rarely across donors. Correlated functional status among segregating V segments might be attributable to linkage disequilibrium, but an unknown experimental factor could not be ruled out. In a later analysis, HLA-associated TCR beta chains showed more clonal expansion and lower generation probabilities than non-associated chains that were equally common. Because counts were too low, about 18 rarely observed V segments, including chromosome 9 orphons, were excluded from the earlier analysis of fewer than 650 of the donors. In both the original and validation cohorts, the classifier was reported to diagnose cytomegalovirus status with high specificity and sensitivity. Specific HLA alleles were associated with roughly 16,000 TCR beta sequences at a false discovery rate of 0.05 in a later analysis. The study listed 164 TCR beta chains as associated with cytomegalovirus. A cluster of highly shared sequence variants was judged likely to represent a technical artifact of the sequencing pipeline. Roughly uniform sequencing depth across donors was assumed in presence/absence analyses, although this assumption may not hold. Only TCR beta chains were sequenced in this cohort, and the absence of alpha or paired-chain data limited detectable features.

The library was obtained by the immunoSEQ multiplex PCR assay. A mixture of 60 forward primers for TCR Vbeta segments and 13 reverse primers for TCR Jbeta segments was used in the multiplex PCR. The CDR3 region of rearranged TCR beta genes was amplified from genomic DNA with a multiplex PCR assay. The amplified TCR beta libraries were sequenced on the Illumina HiSeq System as 87-base-pair reads. Regarding the original processing steps: A later analysis counted 75 million to 100 million unique TCR beta chains across the 650 to 800 repertoires, and some 11 million of these chains were shared by at least two donors. Raw reads were error-corrected and collapsed into unique sequences with a nearest-neighbor algorithm that merged closely related sequences to remove PCR and sequencing errors. CDR3 sequences were aligned to IMGT reference sequences to assign V, D and J gene segments. For a sequence to be retained, a match of at least six nucleotides to both a V gene segment and a J gene segment was required. Rearrangements were classified as productive when the CDR3 lacked stop codons and remained in frame with V and J, and all other rearrangements were classified as non-productive. Following IMGT convention, CDR3 was defined as the stretch from the second conserved V-encoded cysteine to the conserved J-encoded phenylalanine. The earlier analysis of 500 to 650 of the donors excluded any sequence lacking an unambiguous match to a single V gene segment. An earlier analysis of a few hundred of the donors called V segments functional above 56.7% productive rearrangements and segregating when the between-donor standard deviation exceeded 5%. A statistical classification framework was built to diagnose cytomegalovirus status from the catalog of TCR beta chain sequences. In a later analysis, V and J genes were assigned by comparing TCR nucleotide sequences against IMGT/GENE-DB human TR gene sequences. A later analysis assigned CDR3 sequences and most-parsimonious VDJ recombination scenarios with the TCRdist pipeline. In a later analysis, every TCR beta chain was defined by the combination of its CDR3 amino acid sequence and its V-gene family, and reads without a unique V-gene family were dropped. To address suspected cross-contamination and a sequencing artifact, a later analysis removed over 500 highly shared, low-generation-probability nucleotide sequences. In a later analysis, a clonal expansion index was calculated for each public chain from normalized within-repertoire ranks of inferred template counts. Generation probabilities in a later analysis came from a VDJ recombination model fitted to out-of-frame rearrangements, and those results were checked against IGoR. Hypergeometric tests were used in a later analysis to score TCR-TCR, TCR-HLA and TCR-CMV co-occurrence, with a repertoire-size bias correction applied to the TCR pairs. In a later analysis, false discovery rates were estimated by permuting HLA or CMV assignments 20 times. In a later analysis, co-occurring TCRs were grouped with DBSCAN, and TCRdist sequence similarity was added when clustering was performed within HLA-allele-positive subsets. Co-occurrence clustering excluded repertoires with fewer than 30,000 or more than 120,000 public chains, plus five with anomalous nucleotide sharing. Not all clones reach the TCRdb copy of this immuneACCESS table, which keeps in-frame sequences only. Checked studies attribute under half of the gap to unresolved V genes and leave the rest unexplained. That table is the source of V, J and clone size, and D and trimming were worked out from the DNA. Recorded for this sample are approximately 170,000 clones; around 68% of them occurred a single time. Less than 3.5% of the sample is held by the ten biggest clonotypes.

Sequenced input: PBMCs. The chain is made from TRBV4-1 and TRBJ2-1; a stretch of 10 junction bases matches TRBD1. The TCR comes from a woman in her thirties or forties in good health and CMV-seropositive. The nucleotides read TGCGCCAGCAGCGTAGGACAGGGGGGTGAGCAGTTCTTC. Its translation reads: CASSVGQGGEQFF.